A single sample is the source of the 23 T cell receptor beta chains below, sequenced in a study of blood T cells in healthy people across ages. Primed by a sample-barcoded 5' primer and a J-beta primer mix, a second PCR proceeded for 7 to 11 cycles. TCRdb recomputed calls from the 5' RACE reads with MiXCR, one row per CDR3 protein. The sample holds 1.5 million to 2 million distinct CDR3 sequences; about two fifths are singletons and the top ten take 23%. Sequenced input: blood. The origin of the receptors is a human donor in good health.

This clonotype was seen only a few times. The chain's CDR3 is CASGLTPARLSSYNEQFF. The CDR3 DNA is TGTGCTAGTGGTTTAACCCCCGCCAGGCTAAGCTCCTACAATGAGCAGTTCTTC. The rearrangement uses TRBV12-5 and TRBJ2-1; no definite D call. Germline V gives CDR1 LGHNT, CDR2 FRNRAP. The CDR3 spans 18 residues. V was shortened by 3 bases and J by 0 bases, with 18 bases between the two germline ends.

J is TRBJ2-5 and V is TRBV20-1; 8 bases fit TRBD2. The CDR3 has 15 amino acids. The V gene end was trimmed by 0 bases and the J gene end by 5 bases; junction bases not matched to a gene: 8. Germline V gives CDR1 DFQATT, CDR2 SNEGSKA (reference sequence). CDR3 sequence: CSARDPGGAGETQYF. The CDR3 DNA follows: TGCAGTGCTAGAGATCCCGGGGGGGCCGGGGAGACCCAGTACTTC.

V is TRBV7-3 and J is TRBJ2-6, with D uncertain. Germline CDR1 reads SGHTA; CDR2 reads FQGTGA. V lost 5 bases, J lost 3 bases, and 11 bases lay in between. The CDR3 length is 15 residues. CDR3 residues: CASSLQPDGANVLTF. The CDR3 DNA is TGTGCCAGCAGCCTACAGCCGGATGGGGCCAACGTCCTGACTTTC.

The V and J genes are TRBV20-1 and TRBJ2-7; 12 nucleotides align to TRBD1. The CDR3 runs to 17 residues. The germline V gene encodes CDR1 DFQATT and CDR2 SNEGSKA (reference sequence). Trimming at V came to 5 bases and at J to 0 bases, leaving 11 bases not matched to a gene. CDR3: CSARGQGAWVSSYEQYF. The CDR3 DNA is TGCAGTGCTCGGGGACAGGGGGCTTGGGTCAGCTCCTACGAGCAGTACTTC.

The V gene is TRBV5-6, the J gene TRBJ1-1, with 7 nucleotides matching TRBD1. With V trimmed by 3 bases and J by 5 bases, 7 bases remained unmatched. Germline CDR1 is SGHDT and CDR2 is YYEEEE. The CDR3 is made up of 14 amino acids. CDR3 DNA sequence: TGTGCCAGCAGCTCTACGAACAGGGGAACTGAAGCTTTCTTT. It yields the protein CASSSTNRGTEAFF.

The rearrangement joins TRBV29-1 to TRBJ1-2; D is ambiguous. The germline V gene encodes CDR1 SQVTM and CDR2 ANQGSEA. The CDR3 consists of 12 residues. Trimming stripped 3 bases from V and 5 bases from J, with 10 bases between. For the CDR3, the DNA is TGCAGCGTTGAGCCGGAGAGGTATGGCTACACCTTC. This translates into CSVEPERYGYTF.

This clonotype was seen just once. This chain uses TRBV2 with TRBJ1-2; D uncertain. Germline loops: CDR1 SNHLY, CDR2 FYNNEI. CDR3 size: 11 residues. The V end was cut by 7 bases, the J end by 8 bases, with 11 bases between. The chain's CDR3 is CASTLDGGYTF. In nucleotides, the CDR3 is TGTGCCAGCACTCTGGACGGGGGCTACACCTTC.

The chain employs TRBV15 and TRBJ2-1; 9 bases are a match to TRBD1. Germline V CDR1 and CDR2: LNHNV, YYDKDF (reference sequence). The CDR3 covers 14 residues. Losses at the gene ends were 3 bases for V and 5 bases for J; bases not matched to a gene: 2. The CDR3 reads CATSRDRGHNEQFF. CDR3 DNA sequence: TGTGCCACCAGCAGGGACAGGGGCCACAATGAGCAGTTCTTC.

The chain carries TRBV25-1 and TRBJ2-5; D remains unclear. The CDR3 is 16 residues long. V lost 1 base and J 5 bases, leaving 17 bases between the germline ends. The germline gives CDR1 MGHDK, CDR2 SYGVNS. The CDR3 nucleotides read TGTGCCAGCAGTGAATTGCCGGGTCCCGTCCTGGAGACCCAGTACTTC. This gives the protein CASSELPGPVLETQYF.

Regarding this clonotype: One end of the junction does not line up with germline, which may come from a read error. This chain connects TRBV7-9 to TRBJ2-4, with a possible D match to TRBD2 (6 bases). CDR1 is SEHNR, CDR2 FQNEAQ, per germline (reference sequence). The CDR3 contains 14 residues. The chain's CDR3 is CASSLGGPRGGQYF. The CDR3 bases are TGTGCTAGCAGCTTAGGCGGGCCACGAGGAGGGCAGTACTTC.

The J gene is TRBJ2-1, the V gene TRBV11-2; 8 positions agree with TRBD1. From germline, CDR1 is SGHAT and CDR2 FQNNGV. The CDR3 is 15 residues long. J gave up 2 bases and V 5 bases, and 5 bases lay outside the gene matches. This CDR3 is CASSGDRGTYNEQFF. The DNA of the CDR3 is TGTGCCAGCAGCGGTGACAGGGGAACCTACAATGAGCAGTTCTTC.

In this sample, this clonotype turned up a few times. The V call is TRBV29-1, the J call TRBJ2-7, with 7 nucleotides matching TRBD1. CDR1 SQVTM and CDR2 ANQGSEA come from the germline V gene. After removal of 7 bases from V and 5 bases from J, the junction contained 5 bases not matched to a gene. The CDR3 covers 11 residues. CDR3 protein: CSGATGNEQYF. CDR3 DNA: TGCAGCGGGGCGACAGGGAACGAGCAGTACTTC.

Comment on this clonotype: The junction shows a germline mismatch at one end, possibly a read error. This chain links TRBV7-7 with TRBJ2-3; 9 bases agree with TRBD2. The CDR3 totals 16 residues. CDR1 and CDR2 (germline): SSHAT, FNYEAQ (reference sequence). The CDR3 spells CASSLRLAGFTDTQYF. CDR3 nucleotide sequence: TGTGCTAGCAGCTTGCGGCTAGCGGGATTCACAGATACGCAGTATTTT. Complete variable domain (other parts from reference TRBV7-7 and TRBJ2-3): GAGVSQSPRYKVTKRGQDVTLRCDPISSHATLYWYQQALGQGPEFLTYFNYEAQPDKSGLPSDRFSAERPEGSISTLTIQRTEQRDSAMYRCASSLRLAGFTDTQYFGPGTRLTVL.

This clonotype showed up just a few times. The chain is built from TRBV9 and TRBJ1-2, with a tentative D call TRBD1 (5 bases). The length of the CDR3 is 14 residues. V was shortened by 3 bases and J by 8 bases, with 17 bases between the two germline ends. The germline CDR1 and CDR2 sequences are SGDLS and YYNGEE. This chain's CDR3 is CASSAQGSLGGYTF. The DNA for the CDR3 is TGTGCCAGCAGCGCCCAGGGCTCCCTAGGGGGCTACACCTTC.

The chain recombines TRBV7-2 with TRBJ2-3, with a weak D call TRBD1 (6 bases). CDR1 is SGHTA, CDR2 FQGNSA, per germline. The CDR3 has 15 amino acids. V was clipped by 5 bases and J by 10 bases, with 22 bases between them. This CDR3 is CASSPRTAGVNAQYF. As DNA, the CDR3 is TGTGCCAGCAGCCCCAGGACAGCTGGTGTCAATGCGCAGTATTTT.

The V call is TRBV6-2 or TRBV6-3, the J call TRBJ2-1, with 8 bases aligning to TRBD1. V lost 8 bases to trimming and J lost 8 bases; unmatched junction nucleotides: 5. The CDR3 extends over 12 amino acids. Looked up from germline, CDR1 is MNHEY and CDR2 is SVGEGT. The CDR3: CASGRGLDEQFF. The CDR3 DNA reads TGTGCCAGCGGCAGGGGGCTGGATGAGCAGTTCTTC.

This clonotype was counted a few times. The chain has TRBV7-9 and TRBJ1-4; D unresolved. Trimming cost V 6 bases and J 5 bases, with 10 bases left between them. This CDR3 is built from 13 residues. CDR1 and CDR2 from the germline V gene are SEHNR and FQNEAQ (reference sequence). CDR3 bases: TGTGCCAGCAGAGACCCGGTGAATGAAAAACTGTTTTTT. Protein sequence: CASRDPVNEKLFF.

The chain recombines TRBV2 with TRBJ2-7; no firm D call. The end of the DNA is better explained by TRBJ2-5, so the J call may be wrong. This CDR3 is 12 amino acids long. Germline V lookup: CDR1 SNHLY, CDR2 FYNNEI. The CDR3 DNA follows: TGTGCCAGCAATATTGACGGAGAGACCCAGTACTTC. This codes for CASNIDGETQYF.

This clonotype has just a few counts. The chain carries TRBV4-3 and TRBJ2-5; 7 nucleotides align to TRBD1. The CDR3 is 17 residues long. With V trimmed by 2 bases and J by 5 bases, 14 bases remained unmatched. The germline V gene encodes CDR1 LGHNA and CDR2 YSLEER. In nucleotides, the CDR3 is TGCGCCAGCAGCCAACGGTACAGGGGATTTCCAGGGGAGACCCAGTACTTC. Amino acids: CASSQRYRGFPGETQYF.

The chain recombines TRBV29-1 with TRBJ1-1; D might be TRBD1 (6 bases). Germline CDR1 SQVTM, CDR2 ANQGSEA. CDR3 length: 13 amino acids. V was clipped by 6 bases and J by 5 bases, with 16 bases between them. CDR3: CSVLQGLGTEAFF. The CDR3 nucleotides are TGCAGCGTCTTACAGGGTTTGGGGACTGAAGCTTTCTTT.

The genes are TRBV6-5 and TRBJ2-5, with D possibly TRBD1 on 6 matching bases. With the DNA end fitting TRBJ2-7 better, the J assignment may be wrong. The CDR3 extends over 14 amino acids. CDR1 and CDR2 from the germline V gene are MNHEY and SVGAGI. CDR3 sequence (DNA): TGTGCCAGCAGTTACGTGGGGACAAACTACGAGCAGTACTTC. Translated: CASSYVGTNYEQYF.

This clonotype was seen only a few times. V and J are TRBV11-3 and TRBJ2-1, with D possibly being TRBD2 (5 bases). From germline, CDR1 is SGHNT and CDR2 YENEEA. V lost 0 bases, J lost 9 bases, and 12 bases lay in between. CDR3 length: 14 amino acids. The CDR3 protein is CASSLDYASGEQFF. In DNA form, the CDR3 reads TGTGCCAGCAGCTTAGACTACGCCAGCGGTGAGCAGTTCTTC.

This clonotype was counted between two and nine times. The chain links TRBV12-5 to TRBJ1-2; D is uncertain. There are 16 residues in the CDR3. Trimming took 5 bases from V and 6 from J, leaving 22 bases between them. The germline CDR1 and CDR2 sequences are LGHNT and FRNRAP. CDR3 residues: CASGLRLGDKEDGYTF. CDR3 DNA: TGTGCTAGTGGTCTCAGGTTGGGTGACAAAGAAGATGGCTACACCTTC. Drawing the rest from reference TRBV12-5 and TRBJ1-2, the complete variable domain is DARVTQTPRHKVTEMGQEVTMRCQPILGHNTVFWYRQTMMQGLELLAYFRNRAPLDDSGMPKDRFSAEMPDATLATLKIQPSEPRDSAVYFCASGLRLGDKEDGYTFGSGTRLTVV.